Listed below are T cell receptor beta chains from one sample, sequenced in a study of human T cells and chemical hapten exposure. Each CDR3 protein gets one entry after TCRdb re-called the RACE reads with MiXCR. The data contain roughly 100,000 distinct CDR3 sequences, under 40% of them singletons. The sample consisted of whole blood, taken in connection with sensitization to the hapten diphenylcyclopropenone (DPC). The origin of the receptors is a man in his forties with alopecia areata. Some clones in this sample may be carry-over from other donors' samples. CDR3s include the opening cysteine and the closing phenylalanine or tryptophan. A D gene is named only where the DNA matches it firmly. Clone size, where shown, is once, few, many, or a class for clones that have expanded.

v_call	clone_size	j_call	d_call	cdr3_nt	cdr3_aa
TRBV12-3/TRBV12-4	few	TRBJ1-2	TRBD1	TGTGCCAGCAGTTTGGCAGGGGGCTCCTATGGCTACACCTTC	CASSLAGGSYGYTF
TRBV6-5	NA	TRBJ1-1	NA	TGTGCCAGCAGACAGGTAACACTATTGGGCACTGAAGCTTTCTTT	CASRQVTLLGTEAFF
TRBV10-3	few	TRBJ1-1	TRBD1	TGTGCCATCAGGAACAGGGGAGACACTGAAGCTTTCTTT	CAIRNRGDTEAFF
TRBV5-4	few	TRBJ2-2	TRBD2	TGTGCCAGCAGCCCGGGACTAGAGAACACCGGGGAGCTGTTTTTT	CASSPGLENTGELFF
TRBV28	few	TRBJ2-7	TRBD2	TGTGCCAGCAGTTTACGAACTAGCGAGTCCTACGAGCAGTACTTC	CASSLRTSESYEQYF
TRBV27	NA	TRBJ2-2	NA	TGTGCCAGCAGTTCCGGGTTCGGGGCTGGGGCCGGGGAGCTGTTTTTT	CASSSGFGAGAGELFF
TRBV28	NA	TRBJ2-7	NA	TGTGCCAGCAGTCTAATCCGCGGAGAGCAGTACTTC	CASSLIRGEQYF
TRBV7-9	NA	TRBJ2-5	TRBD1	TGTGCCAGCAGCTCCGGCAGGGGGCAGGAGACCCAGTACTTC	CASSSGRGQETQYF
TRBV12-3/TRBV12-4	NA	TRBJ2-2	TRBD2	TGTGCCAGCAGTTTATTCCTAGCGGGGAACACCGGGGAGCTGTTTTTT	CASSLFLAGNTGELFF
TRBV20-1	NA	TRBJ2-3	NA	TGCAGTGCTAGAGATCCGGGCCCGGTGGGAGATACGCAGTATTTT	CSARDPGPVGDTQYF
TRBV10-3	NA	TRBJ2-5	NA	TGTGCCATCAGTGGGGCGGAGGAGACCCAGTACTTC	CAISGAEETQYF
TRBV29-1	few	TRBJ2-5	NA	TGCAGCGTGGAACATAAAGAGACCCAGTACTTC	CSVEHKETQYF
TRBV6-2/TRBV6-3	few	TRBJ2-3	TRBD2	TGTGCCAGCTGCCTAGCGGGCGTCGCAGGCTCAGATGCGCAGTATTTT	CASCLAGVAGSDAQYF
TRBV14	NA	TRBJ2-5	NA	TGTGCCAGCAACCAAGGAACCGCCGGGGGTTATCAAGAGACCCAGTACTTC	CASNQGTAGGYQETQYF
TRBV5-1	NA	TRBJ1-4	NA	TGCGCCAGCAGCTCTGACACAGCTAATGAAAAACTGTTTTTT	CASSSDTANEKLFF
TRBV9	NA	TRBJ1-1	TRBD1	TGTGCCAGCAGCGTAGACAGGGGTGCTGAAGCTTTCTTT	CASSVDRGAEAFF
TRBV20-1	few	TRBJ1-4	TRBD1	TGCAGTGCGTCAACAGGGGCTAATGAAAAACTGTTTTTT	CSASTGANEKLFF
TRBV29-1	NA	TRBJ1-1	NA	TGCAGCGCCGAACAAGGGAGAAAAGCTTTCTTT	CSAEQGRKAFF
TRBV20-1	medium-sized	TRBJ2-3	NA	TGCAGTGCTAGAGATCTGGCAGATACGCAGTATTTT	CSARDLADTQYF
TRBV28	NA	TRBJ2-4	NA	TGTGCCAGCAGTCCCCGCAGTTGGGTCCCCAAAAACATTCAGTACTTC	CASSPRSWVPKNIQYF
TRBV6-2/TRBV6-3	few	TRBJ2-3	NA	TGTGCCAGCAGCGAGGACGGACCCGGCGATACGCAGTATTTT	CASSEDGPGDTQYF
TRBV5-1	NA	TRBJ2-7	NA	TGCGCCAGCAGCCCGGCAACGGGCTACGAGCAGTACTTC	CASSPATGYEQYF
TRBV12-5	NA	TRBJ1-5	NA	TGTGCTAGTGGTTTGGTATCTGGCAATCAGCCCCAGCATTTT	CASGLVSGNQPQHF
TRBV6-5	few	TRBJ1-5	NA	TGTGCCACCCAGGGCCTGCCGAATCAGCCCCAGCATTTT	CATQGLPNQPQHF
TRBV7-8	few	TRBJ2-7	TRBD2	TGTGCCAGCAGCTTTAGCTTTGCGTTGGGACTAGCGGGCCACGAGCAGTACTTC	CASSFSFALGLAGHEQYF
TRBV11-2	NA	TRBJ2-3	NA	TGTGCCAGCAGCTTAGAAGGGGCCGGAGGGAGCACGCAGTATTTT	CASSLEGAGGSTQYF
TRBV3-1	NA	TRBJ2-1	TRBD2	TGTGCCAGCAGCCAGGGTAGCGGGAATGAGCAGTTCTTC	CASSQGSGNEQFF
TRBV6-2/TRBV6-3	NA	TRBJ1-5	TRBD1	TGTGCCACCATGAGACAGGGGAGCAATCAGCCCCAGCATTTT	CATMRQGSNQPQHF
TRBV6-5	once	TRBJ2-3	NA	TGTGCCAGCAGCCCGTTCAGGGGTGATACGCAGTATTTT	CASSPFRGDTQYF
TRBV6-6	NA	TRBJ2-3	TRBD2	TGTGCCAGCAGTTACTCAAGGGGACTAGCGGACACAGATACGCAGTATTTT	CASSYSRGLADTDTQYF
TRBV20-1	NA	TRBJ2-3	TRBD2	TGCAGTGCCATTAACAAGCGGGAGGGCCCAGATACGCAGTATTTT	CSAINKREGPDTQYF
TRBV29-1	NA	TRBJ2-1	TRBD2	TGCAGCGTTGCTCCTAGCGGGAGGGGTGAGCAGTTCTTC	CSVAPSGRGEQFF
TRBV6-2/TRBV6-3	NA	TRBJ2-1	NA	TGTGCCAGCAGCCTCTCCATTGTCAGGCAGTTCTTC	CASSLSIVRQFF